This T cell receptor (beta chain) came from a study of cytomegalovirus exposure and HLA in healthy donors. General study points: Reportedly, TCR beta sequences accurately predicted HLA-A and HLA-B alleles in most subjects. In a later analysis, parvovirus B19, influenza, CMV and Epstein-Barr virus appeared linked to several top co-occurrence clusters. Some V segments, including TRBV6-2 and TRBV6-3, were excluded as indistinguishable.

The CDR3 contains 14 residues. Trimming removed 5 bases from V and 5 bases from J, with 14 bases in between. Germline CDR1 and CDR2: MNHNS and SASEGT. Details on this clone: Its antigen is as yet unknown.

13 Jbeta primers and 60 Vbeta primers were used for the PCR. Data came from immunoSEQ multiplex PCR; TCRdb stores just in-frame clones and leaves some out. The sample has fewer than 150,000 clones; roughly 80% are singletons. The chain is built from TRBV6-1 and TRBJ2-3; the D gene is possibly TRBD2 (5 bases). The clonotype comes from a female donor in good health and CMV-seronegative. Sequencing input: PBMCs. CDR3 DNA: TGTGCCAGCAGTCAACTAGTCCCTGGAGATACGCAGTATTTT. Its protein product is CASSQLVPGDTQYF.